The 12 T cell receptor beta chains below all came from one sample that was sequenced in a study of shared clonotypes between healthy human individuals (dated by TCRdb to between 2020 and 2021). Library preparation used the immunoSEQ multiplex PCR assay. TCRdb took over this immuneACCESS table, retaining in-frame rearrangements with V and J assigned. Such tables are incomplete; in checked studies, under half of the missing clones stem from an unresolved V gene, and the remainder is unexplained. The table for this sample lists around 980,000 clones; approximately 80% of them were counted only once. The ten largest clones take up roughly 0.61% of the sample. Material: memory CD4+ T cells from PBMCs. According to the study, the label for this sample's cell subset or site signals: CD45RA-negative fraction. The source of these receptors is a man between 18 and 35 years old in good health. Some clones in this sample may be carry-over from other donors' samples.

This chain links TRBV6-1 with TRBJ1-1, with D possibly TRBD1 on 5 matching bases. With 11 bases removed from V and 5 bases from J, the gap between germline ends came to 18 bases. This CDR3 contains 13 residues. Per germline, CDR1 MNHNS and CDR2 SASEGT. Here the CDR3 reads CAAGSWGSTEAFF. In nucleotides, the CDR3 is TGTGCCGCGGGATCCTGGGGGAGTACTGAAGCTTTCTTT.

The chain carries TRBV2 and TRBJ1-1, with D tentatively TRBD1 (6 bases). The CDR3 runs 13 residues. Germline V CDR1 and CDR2: SNHLY, FYNNEI. Between the trimmed V and J ends, which lost 6 bases and 1 base, there was a span of 9 bases. DNA of the CDR3: TGTGCCAGCAGAGGACAGACGAACACTGAAGCTTTCTTT. This sequence encodes CASRGQTNTEAFF.

The chain is built from TRBV5-1 and TRBJ2-1; TRBD1 might be the D (5 bases). CDR1 and CDR2 (germline): SGHRS, YFSETQ. With 1 base removed from V and 10 bases from J, the gap between germline ends came to 15 bases. CDR3 length: 14 amino acids. The CDR3 is CASSLLPQGVEQFF. The CDR3 coding sequence is TGCGCCAGCAGCTTGTTGCCGCAGGGTGTGGAGCAGTTCTTC.

On this clone: This sample includes further DNA sequences coding for the same CDR3. The gene calls are TRBV5-1 and TRBJ1-1, with a weak D call TRBD1 (5 bases). Germline loops: CDR1 SGHRS, CDR2 YFSETQ. The CDR3 length is 14 residues. Trimming pared 4 bases from V and 1 base from J, leaving 11 bases between. Here the CDR3 reads CASSMGGGNTEAFF. In nucleotides, the CDR3 is TGCGCCAGCAGCATGGGGGGAGGGAACACTGAAGCTTTCTTT.

The chain carries TRBV5-1 and TRBJ2-5; D uncertain. The better agreement between TRBJ2-7 and the DNA end casts doubt on the J call. CDR3 length: 12 amino acids. Germline V CDR1 and CDR2: SGHRS, YFSETQ. For the CDR3, the DNA is TGCGCCAGCAGCTTGGTCTCCGGCGAGCAGTACTTC. This translates into CASSLVSGEQYF.

About this clone: This sample also contains other DNA sequences that code for the same CDR3. The rearrangement joins TRBV5-1 to TRBJ1-2, with D perhaps TRBD1 (6 bases). This CDR3 region has 13 residues. V was cut by 4 bases and J by 1 base, with 8 bases left in between. CDR1 and CDR2 from the germline V gene are SGHRS and YFSETQ. CDR3 loop: CASSPDSNYGYTF. CDR3 nucleotides: TGCGCCAGCAGCCCGGACAGTAACTATGGCTACACCTTC.

This clone was counted between two and nine times. This chain connects TRBV5-1 to TRBJ2-1, with TRBD2 matching 8 bases. The CDR3 has 17 residues. Trimming removed 4 bases from V and 5 bases from J; junction bases left unmatched: 14. Germline V gene sequence: CDR1 SGHRS, CDR2 YFSETQ. The DNA of the CDR3 is TGCGCCAGCAGCCCTGCCCTAAGCGGGAGATCCCACAATGAGCAGTTCTTC. Translation: CASSPALSGRSHNEQFF.

J is TRBJ2-7 and V is TRBV4-2; D perhaps matches TRBD2 (6 bases). Trimming removed 0 bases at V and 2 bases at J, with 14 bases between. The CDR3 extends over 16 amino acids. Germline-derived CDR1 and CDR2 are LGHNA and YNFKEQ. In nucleotides, the CDR3 is TGTGCCAGCAGCCAAGAGATCGCGGACTATCCCTACGAGCAGTACTTC. This sequence encodes CASSQEIADYPYEQYF.

Regarding this clone: Other nucleotide sequences from this sample produce the same CDR3. V is TRBV7-2 and J is TRBJ1-1; D is ambiguous. Between the trimmed V and J ends, which lost 2 bases and 4 bases, there was a span of 5 bases. The germline gives CDR1 SGHTA, CDR2 FQGNSA. CDR3 length: 12 residues. CDR3 nucleotide sequence: TGTGCCAGCAGCTTAAGGGTCACTGAAGCTTTCTTT. This sequence encodes CASSLRVTEAFF.

V and J are TRBV7-2 and TRBJ2-7; TRBD2 matches at 11 bases. Trimming at V came to 6 bases and at J to 4 bases, leaving 5 bases not matched to a gene. The germline gives CDR1 SGHTA, CDR2 FQGNSA. CDR3 length equals 14 residues. The CDR3 is CASRGLAGGYEQYF. The CDR3 DNA reads TGTGCCAGCAGGGGATTAGCGGGAGGGTACGAGCAGTACTTC.

The CDR3 nucleotides read TGTGCCAGCAGTGTGGACAGACTCCATTACACTGAAGCTTTCTTT. Translating gives CASSVDRLHYTEAFF. The genes are TRBV6-1 and TRBJ1-1; tentative D call: TRBD1 (6 bases). The V end was cut by 4 bases, the J end by 3 bases, with 15 bases between. Germline CDR1 and CDR2: MNHNS and SASEGT. This CDR3 is built from 15 residues.

A word on this clone: The junction does not match germline at one end; this may be a read error. CDR3 bases: TGTGCCAGCAGCTTAGACTGGCAGGGAGGACTAAACTTC. This sequence encodes CASSLDWQGGLNF. This rearrangement joins TRBV7-6 to TRBJ2-7; D perhaps matches TRBD2 (6 bases). The CDR3 is 13 residues long. CDR1 is SGHVS and CDR2 is FNYEAQ in the germline V gene.